The 4 T cell receptor beta chains in this list originate from one sample, sequenced in a study of radiation and T cells in renal cell carcinoma. Time point described: baseline pretreatment blood. Treatment reported: 15 Gy SBRT to primary tumor, nephrectomy 4 weeks later. Here immunoSEQ multiplex PCR was the method, and the copy in TCRdb shows in-frame clones only, minus some. This table holds about 140,000 clones, 75% to 90% found once. This specimen consisted of blood, obtained from a patient whose treatment included radiotherapy and nephrectomy. Source of these receptors: a woman between 45 and 65 years old with renal cell carcinoma.

The gene calls are TRBV25-1 and TRBJ1-2, with 8 bases fitting TRBD1. The CDR3 runs 12 residues. V was clipped by 7 bases and J by 7 bases; unmatched bases: 5. CDR1 is MGHDK, CDR2 SYGVNS, per germline. The CDR3 sequence: CASNGQGGGYTF. The CDR3 nucleotides are TGTGCCAGCAACGGACAGGGCGGTGGCTACACCTTC.

This clone appeared a few times. The CDR3 sequence: CAISEGLGVTEAFF. CDR3 coding DNA: TGTGCCATCAGTGAGGGACTGGGAGTTACGGAAGCTTTCTTT. The gene calls are TRBV10-3 and TRBJ1-1; D unresolved. This CDR3 region has 14 residues. Trimming took off 2 bases at V and 8 bases at J, with 15 bases between the two ends. Germline V lookup: CDR1 ENHRY, CDR2 SYGVKD.

Turning to this clone: Other DNA variants within this sample encode the same CDR3. This chain connects TRBV7-2 to TRBJ1-2; D is uncertain. Germline V gene sequence: CDR1 SGHTA, CDR2 FQGNSA. This CDR3 contains 12 residues. Trimming cost V 1 base and J 4 bases, with 4 bases left between them. For the CDR3, the DNA is TGTGCCAGCAGCTTAGATGGCTATGGCTACACCTTC. Amino acid sequence: CASSLDGYGYTF.

The chain links TRBV6-5 to TRBJ2-7, with TRBD2 matching 10 bases. J gave up 9 bases and V 6 bases, and 8 bases lay outside the gene matches. This CDR3 is 13 amino acids long. CDR1 and CDR2 from the germline V gene are MNHEY and SVGAGI. CDR3 amino acids: CASSYGLAAGQYF. The CDR3 DNA sequence: TGTGCCAGCAGCTACGGACTAGCGGCCGGGCAGTACTTC.